A selection of T cell receptor beta chains follows, all from one sample in a study of blood T cell repertoires in COVID-19. Profiling relied on immunoSEQ multiplex PCR, and the TCRdb table lists in-frame clones only, not all of them. The sample lists around 39,000 clones, roughly nine tenths occurring once. The sample comprised peripheral blood. All receptors come from a man between 70 and 80 years old with acute or convalescent COVID-19. The CDR3 runs from the conserved cysteine through the conserved F or W. Each record gives: CDR3 length, clone size, D gene, J gene, V gene, CDR3 protein, CDR3 DNA. D genes are given only for firm matches. Rows give clone size only sometimes, using once, few, many, or a class for an expanded clone.

>15|NA|NA|TRBJ2-3|TRBV2
CASSGGTASTDTQYF
TGTGCCAGCAGTGGCGGGACAGCTAGCACAGATACGCAGTATTTT
>12|NA|NA|TRBJ1-1|TRBV12-3/TRBV12-4
CASSFGGTEAFF
TGTGCCAGCAGTTTTGGAGGTACTGAAGCTTTCTTT
>17|once|NA|TRBJ1-1|TRBV6-2/TRBV6-3
CASSLRTGRGLGGEAFF
TGTGCCAGCAGTCTAAGAACAGGGAGGGGACTTGGTGGTGAAGCTTTCTTT
>11|NA|NA|TRBJ1-2|TRBV20-1
CISRVQSGYTF
TGCATCTCGAGGGTCCAGTCCGGCTACACCTTC
>14|NA|TRBD1|TRBJ2-7|TRBV28
CASRSTGALYEQYF
TGTGCCAGCAGGTCGACAGGGGCCCTCTACGAGCAGTACTTC
>16|NA|TRBD1|TRBJ2-3|TRBV5-1
CASSYIPGGITDTQYF
TGCGCCAGCAGCTATATCCCAGGGGGCATCACAGATACGCAGTATTTT
>13|NA|NA|TRBJ1-5|TRBV19
CASSTRDTQPQHF
TGTGCCAGTAGTACCCGGGATACTCAGCCCCAGCATTTT
>11|NA|TRBD1|TRBJ2-7|TRBV20-1
CSALRGREQYF
TGCAGTGCACTGAGGGGGCGCGAGCAGTACTTC
>16|NA|NA|TRBJ2-2|TRBV7-8
CASSLVRQHSPGELFF
TGTGCCAGCAGCTTAGTGAGACAGCATTCACCCGGGGAGCTGTTTTTT
>15|NA|NA|TRBJ2-2|TRBV6-1
CASSEGRMDTGELFF
TGTGCCAGCAGTGAAGGGCGGATGGACACCGGGGAGCTGTTTTTT
>15|NA|TRBD2|TRBJ2-1|TRBV4-2
CASSQVTGLAGKQFF
TGTGCCAGCAGTCAAGTAACCGGGCTAGCGGGAAAGCAGTTCTTC
>14|NA|NA|TRBJ2-3|TRBV9
CASSVNVLRDTQYF
TGTGCCAGCAGCGTGAACGTGCTGCGGGATACGCAGTATTTT
>14|NA|NA|TRBJ2-5|TRBV14
CASSQVLGAETQYF
TGTGCCAGCAGCCAAGTTCTGGGGGCTGAGACCCAGTACTTC
>14|NA|NA|TRBJ1-5|TRBV18
CASSPGTNNQPQHF
TGTGCCAGCTCCCCCGGGACTAATAATCAGCCCCAGCATTTT
>14|NA|NA|TRBJ2-1|TRBV5-8
CASSLVSSYNEQFF
TGTGCCAGCAGCTTGGTTAGCAGTTACAATGAGCAGTTCTTC
>13|NA|NA|TRBJ2-3|TRBV18
CASLYSGTDTQYF
TGTGCCAGCCTCTATAGTGGCACAGATACGCAGTATTTT